The rows below give T cell receptor beta chains drawn from one sample of a study of cytomegalovirus exposure and HLA in healthy donors. Sequencing used immunoSEQ multiplex PCR; TCRdb keeps in-frame clones, though not all of them. This sample has 95,000 to 110,000 clones, with around 10% found just once. Specimen: PBMCs. These receptors all come from a middle-aged man in good health and CMV-seropositive. Both conserved end residues are part of each CDR3. A D gene is named only where the DNA matches it firmly. The size field is filled for only some rows; it gives once, few, many or a size class.

>TRBV10-3|-|TRBJ2-1|-
CAISESGGEQFF
TGTGCCATCAGTGAGTCTGGGGGGGAGCAGTTCTTC
>TRBV11-2|TRBD2|TRBJ2-7|few
CASSRQLAGGYEQYF
TGTGCCAGCAGCCGACAACTAGCGGGCGGTTACGAGCAGTACTTC
>TRBV7-2|TRBD2|TRBJ2-7|-
CASRVETSSYEQYF
TGTGCCAGCAGGGTAGAGACTAGCAGCTACGAGCAGTACTTC
>TRBV19|TRBD1|TRBJ1-5|few
CASSNSRGNQPQHF
TGTGCCAGTAGTAACTCCAGGGGGAATCAGCCCCAGCATTTT
>TRBV28|TRBD1|TRBJ2-2|-
CASSPVTGTANTGELFF
TGTGCCAGCAGCCCCGTCACCGGGACAGCGAACACCGGGGAGCTGTTTTTT
>TRBV19|TRBD2|TRBJ2-1|few
CASSIAAGGNEQFF
TGTGCCAGTAGTATAGCAGCGGGGGGAAATGAGCAGTTCTTC
>TRBV9|TRBD1|TRBJ2-5|-
CASSAGTGVEETQYF
TGTGCCAGCAGCGCCGGGACAGGGGTGGAGGAGACCCAGTACTTC
>TRBV19|-|TRBJ2-1|once
CASSIGPPPSSYNEQFF
TGTGCCAGTAGTATTGGGCCACCCCCCAGCTCCTACAATGAGCAGTTCTTC
>TRBV7-9|TRBD2|TRBJ2-3|few
CASSPERERDTQYF
TGTGCCAGCAGCCCAGAGCGGGAGAGGGATACGCAGTATTTT
>TRBV29-1|TRBD2|TRBJ2-1|-
CSVAGGSSFNEQFF
TGCAGCGTTGCGGGCGGGAGTAGTTTCAATGAGCAGTTCTTC
>TRBV9|TRBD2|TRBJ2-5|few
CASSVGEGETQYF
TGTGCCAGCAGCGTTGGGGAGGGGGAGACCCAGTACTTC
>TRBV18|-|TRBJ2-5|few
CASSPSTGRTQETQYF
TGTGCCAGCTCACCGTCTACAGGACGGACACAAGAGACCCAGTACTTC
>TRBV5-1|-|TRBJ1-1|few
CASSLSWGEAEAFF
TGCGCCAGCAGCTTGTCGTGGGGAGAGGCAGAAGCTTTCTTT
>TRBV5-4|-|TRBJ1-1|-
CASSFEDGEAFF
TGTGCCAGCAGCTTTGAGGATGGGGAAGCTTTCTTT
>TRBV4-3|TRBD1|TRBJ1-2|-
CASSQDPTGPVYGYTF
TGCGCCAGCAGCCAAGACCCGACAGGGCCTGTCTATGGCTACACCTTC
>TRBV14|-|TRBJ2-2|few
CASSQLYPGELFF
TGTGCCAGCAGCCAATTGTATCCCGGGGAGCTGTTTTTT
>TRBV6-1|TRBD1|TRBJ1-4|many
CASSEGQDNEKLFF
TGTGCCAGCAGTGAGGGACAGGATAATGAAAAACTGTTTTTT
>TRBV7-2|-|TRBJ1-5|few
CASSLGGGVNQPQHF
TGTGCCAGCAGCTTAGGGGGAGGGGTCAATCAGCCCCAGCATTTT
>TRBV6-5|TRBD2|TRBJ2-5|-
CASSGTSGSETQYF
TGTGCCAGCAGTGGGACTAGCGGGAGTGAGACCCAGTACTTC
>TRBV19|-|TRBJ1-2|-
CASSIEVRVLDGYTF
TGTGCCAGTAGTATAGAGGTGAGGGTGTTGGATGGCTACACCTTC
>TRBV7-6|-|TRBJ1-3|few
CASSLFPPRNHGNTIYF
TGTGCCAGCAGCTTATTCCCCCCCAGGAACCATGGAAACACCATATATTTT
>TRBV9|TRBD1|TRBJ2-4|few
CASSPGTVSKNIQYF
TGTGCCAGCAGCCCGGGGACAGTATCCAAAAACATTCAGTACTTC
>TRBV5-1|-|TRBJ2-5|few
CASSSEGSFQETQYF
TGCGCCAGCAGCTCGGAAGGGAGCTTCCAAGAGACCCAGTACTTC
>TRBV25-1|TRBD1|TRBJ2-7|-
CASSERGPLYEQYF
TGTGCCAGCAGTGAGAGGGGGCCCCTCTACGAGCAGTACTTC
>TRBV7-9|-|TRBJ2-1|few
CASSPKASANEQFF
TGTGCCAGCAGCCCAAAAGCTAGCGCCAATGAGCAGTTCTTC
>TRBV28|-|TRBJ2-7|-
CASSFKWEKRYEQYF
TGTGCCAGCAGTTTTAAGTGGGAGAAGCGCTACGAGCAGTACTTC
>TRBV6-5|-|TRBJ2-7|few
CASRRIYEQYF
TGTGCCAGCAGGAGAATCTACGAGCAGTACTTC
>TRBV27|-|TRBJ2-5|once
CASSPTTGPVETQYF
TGTGCCAGCAGCCCGACGACAGGCCCTGTGGAGACCCAGTACTTC